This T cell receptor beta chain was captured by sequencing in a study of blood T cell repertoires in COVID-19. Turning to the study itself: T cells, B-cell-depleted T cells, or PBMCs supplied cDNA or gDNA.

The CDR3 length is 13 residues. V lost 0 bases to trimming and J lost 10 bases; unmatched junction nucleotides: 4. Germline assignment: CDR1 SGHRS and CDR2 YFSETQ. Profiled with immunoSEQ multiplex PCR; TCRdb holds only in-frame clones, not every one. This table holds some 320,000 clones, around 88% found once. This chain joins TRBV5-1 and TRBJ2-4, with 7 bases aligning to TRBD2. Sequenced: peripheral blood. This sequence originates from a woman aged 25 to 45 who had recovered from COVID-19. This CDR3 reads CASSLVGGGIQYF. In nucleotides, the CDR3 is TGCGCCAGCAGCTTGGTGGGCGGGGGTATTCAGTACTTC.